The 27 T cell receptor beta chains given below trace back to one sample, sequenced in a study of blood T cell repertoires in COVID-19. TCRdb's copy holds only in-frame clones and misses some; the assay was immunoSEQ multiplex PCR. The table has 150,000 to 160,000 clones, 80% seen once. The sequencing sample was made of peripheral blood. The receptors were sampled from a man in his 60s with acute or convalescent COVID-19.

V and J are TRBV24-1 and TRBJ2-7, with a tentative D call TRBD1 (5 bases). Germline CDR1 and CDR2: KGHDR and SFDVKD. The CDR3 covers 13 residues. V dropped 2 bases and J dropped 5 bases, with 9 bases sitting between them. The CDR3 bases are TGTGCCACCAGTGATTCTGCCAGGGACGAGCAGTACTTC. Protein: CATSDSARDEQYF.

This rearrangement joins TRBV29-1 to TRBJ2-3; 11 bases line up with TRBD2. CDR1 is SQVTM and CDR2 is ANQGSEA in the germline V gene. The junction had 27 bases not matched to a gene; V was cut back by 4 bases and J by 3 bases. The CDR3 has 22 amino acids. The CDR3 bases are TGCAGCGTTGGGGGCCAGGGGGCTGATAGCGGGAGGGCCGGTGTGATGACAGATACGCAGTATTTT. It codes for CSVGGQGADSGRAGVMTDTQYF.

The chain couples TRBV7-9 to TRBJ1-6; TRBD1 matches at 7 bases. The CDR3 spans 16 residues. Germline V lookup: CDR1 SEHNR, CDR2 FQNEAQ (reference sequence). Trimming took 5 bases from V and 5 from J; bases not matched to a gene: 9. The CDR3 is CASSPSTGANNSPLHF. CDR3 coding DNA: TGTGCCAGCAGCCCATCAACAGGGGCTAATAATTCACCCCTCCACTTT.

This clone has only a few counts. The V call is TRBV6-4, the J call TRBJ2-2; TRBD2 matches 14 bases. This CDR3 has 17 residues. Germline V gene sequence: CDR1 MRHNA, CDR2 SNTAGT. The J segment lost 3 bases and the V segment lost 0 bases, leaving 0 bases of the junction unmatched. The CDR3 loop is CASSDSTSGGDTGELFF. CDR3 DNA sequence: TGTGCCAGCAGTGACTCGACTAGCGGGGGGGACACCGGGGAGCTGTTTTTT.

The genes are TRBV6-6 and TRBJ1-2; 9 nucleotides align to TRBD1. V lost 2 bases and J lost 2; bases outside the gene matches: 3. The CDR3 consists of 15 residues. Germline assignment: CDR1 MNHNY and CDR2 SVGAGI (reference sequence). CDR3 nucleotide sequence: TGTGCCAGCAGTTACACAGGACAGGGGAACTATGGCTACACCTTC. Amino acids: CASSYTGQGNYGYTF.

This clone was seen only once. The chain is built from TRBV5-4 and TRBJ2-3, with TRBD1 identical over 7 bases. The CDR3 spans 14 residues. Germline V lookup: CDR1 SGHNT, CDR2 YYREEE (reference sequence). Losses at the gene ends were 7 bases for V and 2 bases for J; bases not matched to a gene: 7. CDR3 in DNA: TGTGCCAGCGGATCACAGGGGCTCACAGATACGCAGTATTTT. Translating it yields CASGSQGLTDTQYF.

The chain couples TRBV30 to TRBJ2-3; D remains ambiguous. The V end was cut by 2 bases, the J end by 6 bases, with 9 bases between. The CDR3 has 12 amino acids. Germline V CDR1 and CDR2: GTSNPN, SVGIG (reference sequence). CDR3 bases: TGTGCCTGGAGTCTAGGCCGCGATACGCAGTATTTT. It is translated as CAWSLGRDTQYF.

The chain is built from TRBV6-6 and TRBJ1-2, with a possible D match to TRBD1 (6 bases). The CDR3 covers 15 residues. Germline CDR1 and CDR2: MNHNY and SVGAGI (reference sequence). V was pared by 6 bases and J by 2 bases, with 16 bases between. CDR3: CASRRGGASNYGYTF. CDR3 DNA: TGTGCCAGCAGAAGGGGGGGGGCCTCGAACTATGGCTACACCTTC.

The chain's CDR3 is CASSVATGGVHGNEQFF. CDR3 sequence (DNA): TGTGCCAGCAGCGTAGCTACTGGGGGGGTCCACGGCAATGAGCAGTTCTTC. The chain employs TRBV9 and TRBJ2-1; 7 bases match TRBD2. Germline V gene data show CDR1 as SGDLS and CDR2 as YYNGEE. Unmatched junction bases numbered 12, after V lost 0 bases and J lost 6 bases. The CDR3 covers 17 residues.

V gene TRBV18 combines with J gene TRBJ2-1, with 8 bases fitting TRBD2. V lost 3 bases and J lost 1; bases outside the gene matches: 8. The germline V gene has CDR1 KGHSH and CDR2 LQKENI. The CDR3 is 17 amino acids. CDR3 residues: CASSPPNGGASYNEQFF. In DNA, the CDR3 is TGTGCCAGCTCACCCCCTAACGGGGGGGCATCCTACAATGAGCAGTTCTTC.

The chain links TRBV7-8 to TRBJ2-6; 7 bases map to TRBD1. The CDR3 is made up of 18 amino acids. V dropped 5 bases and J dropped 0; count of bases not matched to a gene: 10. Germline V gene lookup returns CDR1 SGHVS and CDR2 FQNEAQ. CDR3 bases: TGTGCCAGCAGCCCTCGAAGACAGGGAAGCTCTGGGGCCAACGTCCTGACTTTC. Translation gives CASSPRRQGSSGANVLTF.

The chain recombines TRBV7-2 with TRBJ2-7; 9 nucleotides agree with TRBD2. V gave up 5 bases and J gave up 6 bases; unmatched junction bases: 8. This CDR3 spans 14 amino acids. CDR1 is SGHTA, CDR2 FQGNSA, per germline. The CDR3 loop is CASSPGLALREQYF. The CDR3 DNA is TGTGCCAGCAGCCCGGGACTAGCCCTCCGCGAGCAGTACTTC. The complete variable domain, with remaining parts taken from reference TRBV7-2 and TRBJ2-7, reads GAGVSQSPSNKVTEKGKDVELRCDPISGHTALYWYRQSLGQGLEFLIYFQGNSAPDKSGLPSDRFSAERTGGSVSTLTIQRTQQEDSAVYLCASSPGLALREQYFGPGTRLTVT.

This chain joins TRBV2 and TRBJ2-5; D perhaps matches TRBD2 (6 bases). Germline V gives CDR1 SNHLY, CDR2 FYNNEI. CDR3 length: 14 amino acids. Deletions cut 9 bases from V and 9 bases from J, with 23 bases between. The CDR3 DNA sequence: TGTGCCAGTGCGCCTGGCGGGGCAGCGATTTCCCAGTACTTC. Its translation is CASAPGGAAISQYF. Full variable domain (remainder filled in from reference TRBV2 and TRBJ2-5): EPEVTQTPSHQVTQMGQEVILRCVPISNHLYFYWYRQILGQKVEFLVSFYNNEISEKSEIFDDQFSVERPDGSNFTLKIRSTKLEDSAMYFCASAPGGAAISQYFGPGTRLLVL.

The rearrangement links TRBV3-1 (or the pseudogene TRBV3-2) to TRBJ2-1, with TRBD1 identical over 7 bases. The CDR3 runs to 15 residues. With V trimmed by 1 base and J by 8 bases, 8 bases remained unmatched. Looked up from germline, CDR1 is LGHDT and CDR2 is YNNKEL (reference sequence). The CDR3 region is CASSQGTGPGHEQFF. CDR3 sequence (DNA): TGTGCCAGCAGCCAAGGGACAGGTCCGGGCCATGAGCAGTTCTTC.

The chain couples TRBV25-1 to TRBJ2-7; D is undetermined. Germline V gene data show CDR1 as MGHDK and CDR2 as SYGVNS. The CDR3 runs to 14 residues. Trimming took off 3 bases at V and 10 bases at J, with 19 bases between the two ends. The CDR3 loop reads CASSDPTPSSGQYF. The DNA of the CDR3 is TGTGCCAGCAGTGATCCAACCCCCTCATCGGGTCAGTACTTC.

J is TRBJ2-2 and V is TRBV5-4, with D perhaps matching TRBD1 (6 bases). Germline V gene lookup returns CDR1 SGHNT and CDR2 YYREEE (reference sequence). The CDR3 covers 17 residues. V was trimmed by 0 bases and J by 5 bases, leaving 17 bases between them. CDR3 coding DNA: TGTGCCAGCAGCTTGGCCCTCCGGGACATAAAAACCGGGGAGCTGTTTTTT. It specifies CASSLALRDIKTGELFF.

V gene TRBV6-2 or TRBV6-3 combines with J gene TRBJ1-5; D is undetermined. Germline loops: CDR1 MNHEY, CDR2 SVGEGT. The CDR3 spans 14 residues. Trimming cost V 7 bases and J 8 bases, with 18 bases left between them. The CDR3 region is CASTPPGSAEPQHF. The CDR3 DNA sequence: TGTGCCAGCACCCCCCCGGGTTCAGCGGAGCCCCAGCATTTT.

About this clone: Within the sample, other DNA sequences also encode this same CDR3. The gene calls are TRBV2 and TRBJ2-3; 9 nucleotides agree with TRBD2. The CDR3 spans 14 residues. After removal of 7 bases from V and 2 bases from J, the junction contained 4 bases not matched to a gene. Germline CDR1 SNHLY, CDR2 FYNNEI. This CDR3 reads CASTLAGTTDTQYF. CDR3 DNA: TGTGCCAGCACTCTAGCGGGGACCACAGATACGCAGTATTTT.

The V and J genes are TRBV4-3 and TRBJ1-1; the match to TRBD1 covers 10 bases. Germline V lookup: CDR1 LGHNA, CDR2 YSLEER. J was trimmed by 5 bases and V by 2 bases; bases with no gene match: 5. The CDR3 is 15 residues long. The CDR3 nucleotides are TGCGCCAGCAGCCAATACGGGACAGGGGCAACTGAAGCTTTCTTT. It encodes CASSQYGTGATEAFF.

Details on this clone: Germline is not matched at one junction end, which may reflect a read error. This chain's CDR3 is CSARGAGRGYF. The CDR3, as DNA: TGCAGTGCGAGAGGAGCGGGGCGAGGGTATTTT. The chain employs TRBV20-1 and TRBJ2-3; TRBD2 agrees at 7 bases. This CDR3 region has 11 residues. Germline V CDR1 and CDR2: DFQATT, SNEGSKA (reference sequence).

The chain joins TRBV21-1 to TRBJ2-1; no DNA check was done on the table's D call, TRBD2. TRBV21-1 is tagged as a pseudogene. CDR3 length: 13 amino acids. CDR3 sequence: CASSTYSGNEQFF. The CDR3 DNA sequence: TGTGCCAGCAGCACTTACTCGGGAAATGAGCAGTTCTTC.

The rearrangement uses TRBV27 and TRBJ2-3; 9 bases line up with TRBD1. J was trimmed by 5 bases and V by 5 bases; bases with no gene match: 2. CDR3 length: 13 residues. CDR1 MNHEY and CDR2 SMNVEV come from the germline V gene (reference sequence). The CDR3 protein is CASSRTGVDTQYF. CDR3 DNA: TGTGCCAGCAGTAGGACAGGGGTAGATACGCAGTATTTT.

The CDR3 region is CASSLTSSYEQYF. In nucleotides, the CDR3 is TGTGCCAGCAGCCTTACTAGCTCCTACGAGCAGTACTTC. The V and J genes are TRBV3-1 (or the pseudogene TRBV3-2) and TRBJ2-7, with a tentative D call TRBD2 (5 bases). CDR1 is LGHDT and CDR2 is YNNKEL in the germline V gene (reference sequence). The ends were cut back, 4 bases at V and 0 bases at J, with 7 bases in the middle. CDR3 length: 13 amino acids.

This clone was observed once. The chain uses TRBV4-1 and TRBJ2-7; a weak D match, TRBD2 (7 bases). Trimming took off 3 bases at V and 0 bases at J, with 15 bases between the two ends. The germline V gene has CDR1 MGHRA and CDR2 YSYEKL. This CDR3 is 16 amino acids long. The CDR3 bases are TGCGCCAGCAGCCAGGGTAGGGGGGGGAGCTCCTACGAGCAGTACTTC. Protein: CASSQGRGGSSYEQYF.

V and J are TRBV5-1 and TRBJ1-4; 7 nucleotides match TRBD1. The CDR3 extends over 15 amino acids. The J segment lost 8 bases and the V segment lost 0 bases, leaving 7 bases of the junction unmatched. CDR1 and CDR2 from the germline V gene are SGHRS and YFSETQ. The CDR3 loop is CASSLGGRGNEKLFF. The CDR3 DNA reads TGCGCCAGCAGCTTGGGGGGCAGGGGGAACGAAAAACTGTTTTTT. The full variable domain, with the rest looked up from reference TRBV5-1 and TRBJ1-4, is KAGVTQTPRYLIKTRGQQVTLSCSPISGHRSVSWYQQTPGQGLQFLFEYFSETQRNKGNFPGRFSGRQFSNSRSEMNVSTLELGDSALYLCASSLGGRGNEKLFFGSGTQLSVL.

The chain combines TRBV6-1 with TRBJ2-3; D gene unclear. Germline assignment: CDR1 MNHNS and CDR2 SASEGT. The CDR3 sequence is 16 residues long. V lost 3 bases, J lost 4 bases, and 17 bases lay in between. For the CDR3, the DNA is TGTGCCAGCAGTGAGCGGAGCCCCCACCCCGCAGATACGCAGTATTTT. It codes for CASSERSPHPADTQYF.

The J gene is TRBJ1-1, the V gene TRBV19, with D tentatively TRBD1 (6 bases). Germline V gives CDR1 LNHDA, CDR2 SQIVND (reference sequence). This CDR3 has 16 amino acids. V lost 4 bases and J lost 1, with 16 bases in between. The chain's CDR3 is CASSTRATGGNTEAFF. The CDR3 DNA reads as TGTGCCAGTAGTACAAGGGCGACAGGTGGGAACACTGAAGCTTTCTTT.